This T cell receptor (beta chain) was retrieved from a study of cytomegalovirus exposure and HLA in healthy donors. General study results and limits: Three chains tied to CMV proved CMV antigen-specific in vitro. Many donors carried some public TCRs, although rarity characterized most TCR sequences.

Remarks on this clone: What it recognizes is unknown.

The PCR ran on 60 Vbeta and 13 Jbeta primers. Method: immunoSEQ multiplex PCR; TCRdb's copy keeps in-frame clones and lacks some. The sample has some 130,000 clones, around 63% seen once; the top ten hold 1.5% to 2%. In germline, CDR1 is LNHDA, CDR2 SQIVND (reference sequence). The CDR3 is made up of 15 amino acids. Deletions cut 8 bases from V and 0 bases from J, with 14 bases between. Healthy bone marrow donors made up the donors. This TCR was recovered from a human donor in good health. Material: PBMCs. The V gene is TRBV19, the J gene TRBJ2-1; unclear D gene. CDR3 amino acids: CASSFLTASYNEQFF. CDR3 nucleotides: TGTGCCAGTTCTTTCCTGACTGCCTCCTACAATGAGCAGTTCTTC.